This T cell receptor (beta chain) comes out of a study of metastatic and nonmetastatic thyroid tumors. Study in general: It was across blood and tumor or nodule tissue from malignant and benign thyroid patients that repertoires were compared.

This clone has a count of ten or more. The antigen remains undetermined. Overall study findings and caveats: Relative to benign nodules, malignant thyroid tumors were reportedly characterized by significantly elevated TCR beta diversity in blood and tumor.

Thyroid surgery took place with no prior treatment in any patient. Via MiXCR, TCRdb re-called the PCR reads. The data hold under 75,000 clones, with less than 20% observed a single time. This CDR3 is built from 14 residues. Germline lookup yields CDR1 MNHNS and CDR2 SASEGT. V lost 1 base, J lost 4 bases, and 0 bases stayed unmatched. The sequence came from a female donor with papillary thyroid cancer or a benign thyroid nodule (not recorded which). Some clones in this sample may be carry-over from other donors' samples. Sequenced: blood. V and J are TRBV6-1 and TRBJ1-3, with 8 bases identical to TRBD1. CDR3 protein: CASSEGQGGNTIYF. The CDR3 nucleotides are TGTGCCAGCAGTGAAGGACAGGGGGGAAACACCATATATTTT.